The 7 T cell receptor beta chains given below trace back to one sample, sequenced in a study of cytomegalovirus exposure and HLA in healthy donors. PCR involved 60 Vbeta and 13 Jbeta primers. This table comes from immunoSEQ multiplex PCR, and its TCRdb copy is limited to in-frame clones, with some not included. The sample includes 75,000 to 95,000 clones, around 69% seen only once; the top ten take about 3.8%. Material for sequencing was PBMCs. The origin of the receptors is a man younger than 40 in good health and CMV-seronegative.

The chain joins TRBV6-4 to TRBJ2-1; 7 bases are a match to TRBD2. Trimming at V came to 3 bases and at J to 2 bases, leaving 4 bases not matched to a gene. CDR3 length equals 15 residues. CDR1 and CDR2 from the germline V gene are MRHNA and SNTAGT. The CDR3 DNA is TGTGCCAGCAGTGAGAGGGAGGGCCCCTACAATGAGCAGTTCTTC. As protein: CASSEREGPYNEQFF.

Regarding this clone: The junction and the germline gene differ at one end; a read error may be behind it. The chain links TRBV7-9 to TRBJ2-2; D possibly corresponds to TRBD2 (6 bases). CDR1 SEHNR and CDR2 FQNEAQ come from the germline V gene (reference sequence). The CDR3 is made up of 17 amino acids. CDR3 bases: TGTTCCAGCAGCTTGTCTCCCCCGGACTGGAGGGCCGGGGAGCTGTTTTTT. Protein sequence: CSSSLSPPDWRAGELFF.

This clone was counted a few times. The chain uses TRBV11-3 and TRBJ2-1; 11 bases are shared with TRBD1. Germline CDR1 is SGHNT and CDR2 is YENEEA. The length of the CDR3 is 12 residues. Trimming took 4 bases from V and 12 from J; bases not matched to a gene: 2. CDR3 nucleotide sequence: TGTGCCAGCAGCTCTGGGACAGGGGGGCAGTTCTTC. It specifies CASSSGTGGQFF.

The CDR3 spells CAILAGGRTGELFF. CDR3 coding DNA: TGTGCCATCCTAGCGGGGGGGAGGACCGGGGAGCTGTTTTTT. J is TRBJ2-2 and V is TRBV10-3, with TRBD2 identical over 12 bases. This CDR3 has 14 amino acids. V gave up 8 bases and J gave up 5 bases; unmatched junction bases: 3. From germline, CDR1 is ENHRY and CDR2 SYGVKD.

This clone was counted only a few times. Other DNA sequences of this sample code for an identical CDR3. The rearrangement uses TRBV9 and TRBJ1-2; weak D call: TRBD1 (5 bases). Germline CDR1 is SGDLS and CDR2 is YYNGEE. The length of the CDR3 is 13 residues. V was trimmed by 2 bases and J by 1 base, leaving 6 bases between them. Here the CDR3 DNA reads TGTGCCAGCAGCGTTGACAGTAACTATGGCTACACCTTC. Translating it yields CASSVDSNYGYTF.

The V call is TRBV28, the J call TRBJ1-2; 10 nucleotides match TRBD1. The CDR3 sequence is 15 residues long. The V gene end was trimmed by 3 bases and the J gene end by 5 bases; junction bases not matched to a gene: 6. Germline CDR1 and CDR2: MDHEN and SYDVKM. The CDR3 region has the DNA TGTGCCAGCAGTTTTCGGGACAGGGGTGGATATGGCTACACCTTC. It translates to CASSFRDRGGYGYTF.

The chain is built from TRBV6-4 and TRBJ1-2; the D gene is possibly TRBD1 (6 bases). CDR1 and CDR2 (germline): MRHNA, SNTAGT. There are 13 residues in the CDR3. Trimming removed 6 bases from V and 4 bases from J, with 12 bases in between. The CDR3 sequence: CASRQGTGYGYTF. CDR3 DNA sequence: TGTGCCAGCAGACAGGGAACGGGCTATGGCTACACCTTC.